The TCR beta chain described here comes from a study of shared clonotypes between healthy human individuals. The CDR3 has 12 amino acids. Germline V gene sequence: CDR1 SGHDN, CDR2 FVKESK. The germline V and J ends were trimmed by 4 bases and 3 bases, with 7 bases remaining between them. Findings and limits, study-wide: Approximately 5% was the fraction of naive CD4 clonotypes found shared across a handful of donors.

The data were produced by immunoSEQ multiplex PCR, yet TCRdb's version contains in-frame clones alone and is incomplete. The sample holds 650,000 to 800,000 clones, 72% seen once. On this clone: Antigen specificity is unknown. Other DNA variants within this sample encode the same CDR3.

Naive CD4+ cells were CD45RA-selected; the remaining cells were memory. The sequenced sample was memory CD4+ T cells sorted from blood. Subset here: CD45RA-negative fraction. The chain joins TRBV14 to TRBJ2-7; TRBD1 might be the D (5 bases). The clonotype comes from a woman between 25 and 40 years old in good health. The DNA for the CDR3 is TGTGCCAGCAGCCGCACAGGCTACGAGCAGTACTTC. It yields the protein CASSRTGYEQYF.